The entry that follows covers one T cell receptor (beta chain) sequence. Its antigen remains unknown. In the PCR, 60 Vbeta and 13 Jbeta primers were used. Clones were read by immunoSEQ multiplex PCR, and TCRdb kept only the in-frame ones, dropping some. The sample has around 140,000 clones, more than 70% seen once. The CDR3 runs 13 residues. With 7 bases clipped from V and 2 bases from J, the junction kept 7 bases outside the gene matches. Germline loops: CDR1 SQVTM, CDR2 ANQGSEA. The data are from a study of cytomegalovirus exposure and HLA in healthy donors. Study-wide context: Unique TCRs numbering roughly 80 million, obtained from HLA-typed donors, made up an early data release.

Study-level findings and limits: Under in vitro conditions, a few CMV-associated chains were confirmed as specific for CMV antigens. Analysis performed later showed TCR beta chains linked to HLA being more clonally expanded than equally common others.

The chain links TRBV29-1 to TRBJ1-1; 7 bases map to TRBD1. Sequencing was carried out using PBMCs. This receptor was taken from a male donor in good health and CMV-seronegative. The CDR3 sequence: CSAETGDNTEAFF. The CDR3 DNA reads TGCAGCGCCGAAACAGGGGATAACACTGAAGCTTTCTTT.